This paragraph reports one T cell receptor beta chain. Its target is unknown. Only in-frame clones appear in the TCRdb table, and some are missing; sequencing was by immunoSEQ multiplex PCR. This sample has 70,000 to 85,000 clones, with over 85% found just once. The data originate from a study of OX40 agonist ivuxolimab in advanced cancers. Study-wide context: Dose-escalation patients' cancers were hepatocellular carcinoma, melanoma, renal cell or head and neck cancer. Among those treated, three patients had partial responses, one with hepatocellular carcinoma and two with cutaneous melanoma. Whole-study results and caveats: The work left the antigen specificity of expanded peripheral T cells undetermined.

V lost 5 bases and J 15 bases, leaving 17 bases between the germline ends. CDR1 is MNHEY and CDR2 is SMNVEV in the germline V gene (reference sequence). The CDR3 runs to 12 residues. The chain couples TRBV27 to TRBJ2-1; the D is unclear. This TCR derives from an adult with an advanced solid tumor such as melanoma, head and neck, liver or kidney cancer. The material sequenced was CD4+ or CD8+ T cells sorted from blood, taken in a trial of the OX40 agonist ivuxolimab. CDR3 sequence (DNA): TGTGCCAGCAGTACAATGGGCGTCTCCTGGTTCTTC. It codes for CASSTMGVSWFF.